The 11 T cell receptor beta chains below come from one sample, sequenced in a study of T cells in Graves' hyperthyroidism and ophthalmopathy. Using RNA transcripts as the source, TCR beta CDR3 regions were amplified. The study used the HTBI primer set for a first-round RT-PCR of the TCR CDR3. TCRdb re-called the multiplex PCR reads through MiXCR, storing one row per CDR3 protein. The repertoire holds about 640,000 distinct CDR3 sequences, with less than 25% as singletons. Input material: blood. All receptors come from a man aged 30 to 39 with Graves' ophthalmopathy.

This clonotype was observed a handful of times. The rearrangement uses TRBV7-9 and TRBJ2-7; 8 bases match TRBD2. This CDR3 has 19 amino acids. The ends lost 2 bases at V and 1 base at J; junction bases unmatched: 16. CDR1 and CDR2 from the germline V gene are SEHNR and FQNEAQ (reference sequence). The CDR3 DNA sequence: TGTGCCAGCAGCTTACACCCCGGCGGCGGCGGGAGGCCGTCCTACGAGCAGTACTTC. Protein sequence: CASSLHPGGGGRPSYEQYF.

There are many counts of this clonotype. The CDR3 spells CASSWGPRTDTQYF. In DNA form, the CDR3 reads TGTGCCAGCAGCTGGGGACCCCGCACAGATACGCAGTATTTT. This chain connects TRBV7-2 to TRBJ2-3, with D perhaps TRBD1 or TRBD2 (5 bases each). Germline CDR1 is SGHTA and CDR2 is FQGNSA. V lost 4 bases and J lost 1, with 9 bases in between. The CDR3 runs 14 residues.

There are a few counts of this clonotype. The chain is built from TRBV28 and TRBJ1-1; 7 bases align to TRBD1. CDR3 size: 15 residues. Per germline, CDR1 MDHEN and CDR2 SYDVKM. J lost 5 bases, V lost 2 bases, and 8 bases had no gene match. CDR3 protein: CASSLAETGKTEAFF. CDR3 bases: TGTGCCAGCAGTTTAGCCGAGACAGGGAAAACTGAAGCTTTCTTT.

The V call is TRBV16, the J call TRBJ1-2; D call uncertain. The germline V gene encodes CDR1 KGHSY and CDR2 FQNENV. This CDR3 is built from 14 residues. V shed 2 bases and J shed 0 bases, with 7 bases lying between them. The CDR3: CASSQTEANYGYTF. In DNA, the CDR3 is TGTGCCAGCAGCCAAACGGAAGCTAACTATGGCTACACCTTC.

With regard to this clonotype: The junction differs from germline at one of its ends, possibly a read error. J is TRBJ2-2 and V is TRBV2, with TRBD1 as a possible D gene (6 bases). Germline values: CDR1 SNHLY, CDR2 FYNNEI. CDR3 length: 16 amino acids. The CDR3 DNA reads as TGCGCCAGCAGCCTACCTACCAGGGGCGGCACCGGGGAGCTGTTTTTT. Amino acids: CASSLPTRGGTGELFF.

This clonotype came up a few times. V usage is TRBV28 and J usage is TRBJ2-7; D unclear. Germline V gene data show CDR1 as MDHEN and CDR2 as SYDVKM. The CDR3 runs 15 residues. The ends were cut back, 5 bases at V and 0 bases at J, with 14 bases in the middle. The CDR3 DNA reads TGTGCCAGCAGTGAGAGTATTGCCTCCTCCTACGAGCAGTACTTC. Its translation: CASSESIASSYEQYF.

The V and J genes are TRBV20-1 and TRBJ2-2; the match to TRBD1 covers 8 bases. J lost 6 bases, V lost 5 bases, and 2 bases had no gene match. This CDR3 contains 12 residues. The germline gives CDR1 DFQATT, CDR2 SNEGSKA (reference sequence). The CDR3: CSAWTGPGELFF. The CDR3 nucleotides are TGCAGTGCTTGGACAGGGCCCGGGGAGCTGTTTTTT.

This clonotype was counted only a few times. The genes are TRBV4-2 and TRBJ2-5; 7 bases align to TRBD1. V shed 3 bases, J shed 0 bases, and the junction held 4 bases outside the gene matches. The CDR3 sequence is 15 residues long. Germline V gives CDR1 LGHNA, CDR2 YNFKEQ. Here the CDR3 DNA reads TGTGCCAGCAGCCATCCGACAGGGTACCAAGAGACCCAGTACTTC. It is translated as CASSHPTGYQETQYF.

The chain uses TRBV4-2 and TRBJ1-5; D might be TRBD1 (6 bases). The V and J ends lost 0 bases and 0 bases respectively, with 9 bases between them. The length of the CDR3 is 16 residues. Per the germline V gene, CDR1 is LGHNA and CDR2 is YNFKEQ. The CDR3 region is CASSQEGGGSNQPQHF. In nucleotides, the CDR3 is TGTGCCAGCAGCCAAGAAGGGGGAGGTAGCAATCAGCCCCAGCATTTT.

The table lists this clonotype with a few counts. The CDR3 region has the DNA TGTGCCAGCAGCTTAGAAGAGCTAGAAATTCAGTACTTC. It encodes CASSLEELEIQYF. The rearrangement links TRBV11-2 to TRBJ2-4; D is undetermined. The V gene's germline CDR1 is SGHAT and CDR2 FQNNGV. This CDR3 region has 13 residues. With 0 bases removed from V and 10 bases from J, the gap between germline ends came to 10 bases. The complete variable domain, with remaining parts taken from reference TRBV11-2 and TRBJ2-4, reads EAGVAQSPRYKIIEKRQSVAFWCNPISGHATLYWYQQILGQGPKLLIQFQNNGVVDDSQLPKDRFSAERLKGVDSTLKIQPAKLEDSAVYLCASSLEELEIQYFGAGTRLSVL.

The V call is TRBV5-5, the J call TRBJ1-1, with D unclear. The CDR3 has 14 amino acids. Germline CDR1 is SGHKS and CDR2 is YYEKEE (reference sequence). V dropped 1 base and J dropped 3 bases, with 10 bases sitting between them. CDR3 nucleotides: TGTGCCAGCAGCTTGCGCCGTGGAGACACTGAAGCTTTCTTT. Amino acids: CASSLRRGDTEAFF.